Listed here are 15 T cell receptor beta chains from one sample, sequenced in a study of blood T cells in healthy people across ages. It was with a sample-barcoded 5' primer and a J-beta primer mix that a second PCR of roughly 7 to 12 cycles was run. A single record per CDR3 protein comes from TCRdb applying MiXCR to the 5' RACE reads. The sample comprises over 750,000 distinct CDR3 sequences, just under 25% of which are singletons, and roughly a tenth rests with the top ten. The same sample was also used in a study of T cells of mothers and their children.

Specimen: blood. All receptors derive from a boy aged 5 to 17 in good health.

The chain recombines TRBV10-3 with TRBJ2-7; maybe TRBD2 (6 bases). The V gene lost 6 bases and the J gene lost 4 bases, with 19 bases spanning the gap. There are 15 residues in the CDR3. The germline CDR1 and CDR2 sequences are ENHRY and SYGVKD. Written as DNA, the CDR3 is TGTGCCATCAGCGGAGGGACCGTCGGGTTTTACGAGCAGTACTTC. Its protein is CAISGGTVGFYEQYF.

A few counts support this clonotype. V gene TRBV6-6 combines with J gene TRBJ2-5; 9 bases align to TRBD2. The end of the DNA is better explained by TRBJ2-1, so the J call may be wrong. The CDR3 consists of 16 residues. Germline-derived CDR1 and CDR2 are MNHNY and SVGAGI (reference sequence). The CDR3 loop reads CASSYGGGREGNEQFF. The CDR3 DNA follows: TGTGCCAGCAGTTACGGAGGCGGGAGGGAGGGAAATGAGCAGTTCTTC.

The V and J genes are TRBV29-1 and TRBJ2-5, with D uncertain. CDR1 and CDR2 (germline): SQVTM, ANQGSEA. CDR3 length: 13 residues. Trimming took off 4 bases at V and 5 bases at J, with 14 bases between the two ends. The CDR3 reads CSVVTGPGETQYF. The CDR3 bases are TGCAGCGTTGTAACGGGTCCCGGCGAGACCCAGTACTTC.

There are a few counts of this clonotype. The chain employs TRBV15 and TRBJ2-5; tentative D call: TRBD2 (5 bases). V lost 0 bases and J 6 bases, leaving 11 bases between the germline ends. Germline assignment: CDR1 LNHNV and CDR2 YYDKDF (reference sequence). The CDR3 extends over 14 amino acids. The DNA for the CDR3 is TGTGCCACCAGCAGAGACACGTACGGGAAGACCCAGTACTTC. It codes for CATSRDTYGKTQYF.

In nucleotides, the CDR3 is TGTGCCAGCAGCGTGGGACAGGTTGCCTACGAGCAGTACTTC. Encoded protein: CASSVGQVAYEQYF. The rearrangement links TRBV11-1 to TRBJ2-7; 8 bases line up with TRBD1. Per the germline V gene, CDR1 is SGHAT and CDR2 is FQDESV (reference sequence). With V trimmed by 5 bases and J by 2 bases, 5 bases remained unmatched. The CDR3 runs 14 residues.

This clonotype was detected a few times. This chain uses TRBV7-6 with TRBJ2-3; possibly TRBD1 or TRBD2 for D (6 bases each). This CDR3 has 14 amino acids. Germline lookup yields CDR1 SGHVS and CDR2 FNYEAQ. V was shortened by 0 bases and J by 5 bases, with 9 bases between the two germline ends. DNA of the CDR3: TGTGCCAGCAGCTTAGCGGGGGGCGTAGATACGCAGTATTTT. It is translated as CASSLAGGVDTQYF.

This clonotype was found many times. The genes are TRBV12-3 or TRBV12-4 and TRBJ2-7; D may be TRBD1 (6 bases). This CDR3 has 13 residues. Trimming stripped 5 bases from V and 3 bases from J, with 11 bases between. CDR3 nucleotide sequence: TGTGCCAGCAGTCCCCAGGGGTACTACGAGCAGTACTTC. Translated, it gives CASSPQGYYEQYF.

This clonotype appeared a few times. V usage is TRBV9 and J usage is TRBJ2-5; TRBD2 agrees at 9 bases. The CDR3 is made up of 19 amino acids. The V gene's germline CDR1 is SGDLS and CDR2 YYNGEE. V trimming: 0 bases; J trimming: 5 bases; junction bases outside the gene matches: 17. CDR3 residues: CASSVGGASGTSFEETQYF. The CDR3 DNA reads as TGTGCCAGCAGCGTAGGGGGTGCTAGCGGGACAAGCTTCGAGGAGACCCAGTACTTC.

The CDR3 coding sequence is TGCGCCAGCCGGAGGGGGACAGACATTAATGAAAAACTGTTTTTT. Translated: CASRRGTDINEKLFF. This chain links TRBV5-1 with TRBJ1-4, with 7 bases fitting TRBD1. The CDR3 runs 15 residues. V dropped 7 bases and J dropped 4; count of bases not matched to a gene: 10. Germline V lookup: CDR1 SGHRS, CDR2 YFSETQ. Drawing the rest from reference TRBV5-1 and TRBJ1-4, the complete variable domain is KAGVTQTPRYLIKTRGQQVTLSCSPISGHRSVSWYQQTPGQGLQFLFEYFSETQRNKGNFPGRFSGRQFSNSRSEMNVSTLELGDSALYLCASRRGTDINEKLFFGSGTQLSVL.

The chain combines TRBV7-3 with TRBJ2-4; a possible D gene is TRBD1 (6 bases). The germline V gene has CDR1 SGHTA and CDR2 FQGTGA. This CDR3 has 13 residues. Trimming stripped 4 bases from V and 6 bases from J, with 10 bases between. DNA of the CDR3: TGTGCCAGCAGCTGGGGGCAGGGAAACATTCAGTACTTC. As protein: CASSWGQGNIQYF.

The chain links TRBV6-6 to TRBJ1-2, with TRBD1 matching over 11 bases. Germline V gene data show CDR1 as MNHNY and CDR2 as SVGAGI (reference sequence). V dropped 8 bases and J dropped 2; count of bases not matched to a gene: 7. This CDR3 comprises 15 residues. In DNA, the CDR3 is TGTGCCAGCGAAAGGACAGGGGGCAGGAACTATGGCTACACCTTC. Protein product: CASERTGGRNYGYTF.

This clonotype was seen a few times. This chain links TRBV27 with TRBJ1-2, with unresolved D. This CDR3 has 14 amino acids. In germline, CDR1 is MNHEY, CDR2 SMNVEV (reference sequence). Trimming shortened V by 3 bases and J by 7 bases, and 15 bases separated the two germline ends. The DNA of the CDR3 is TGTGCCAGCAGTTTTTCTCAGGCTCGCGGTGGCTACACCTTC. It yields the protein CASSFSQARGGYTF.

Only a few counts were recorded for this clonotype. Written as DNA, the CDR3 is TGTGCCAGCAGCCAAGATCCGAACACCGGGGAGCTGTTTTTT. This translates into CASSQDPNTGELFF. The V and J genes are TRBV4-2 and TRBJ2-2; D is ambiguous. The germline CDR1 and CDR2 sequences are LGHNA and YNFKEQ. The CDR3 length is 14 residues. V was pared by 0 bases and J by 0 bases, with 2 bases between.

This chain links TRBV11-2 with TRBJ2-1; 7 bases fit TRBD2. The end of the DNA is better explained by TRBJ2-7, so the J call may be wrong. This CDR3 contains 14 residues. Per the germline V gene, CDR1 is SGHAT and CDR2 is FQNNGV. As DNA, the CDR3 is TGTGCCAGCAGCCCCTGGGGGGGTTCCCACGAGCAGTACTTC. Its protein is CASSPWGGSHEQYF.

Regarding this clonotype: One end of the junction does not line up with germline, which may come from a read error. The V call is TRBV12-3 or TRBV12-4, the J call TRBJ1-2, with a tentative D call TRBD1 (6 bases). The CDR3 runs 11 residues. The CDR3 DNA sequence: TGTGCCGGCAGCACGGGGGGCGGCTACACCTTC. It translates to CAGSTGGGYTF.